These T cell receptor beta chains were read from a single sample in a study of blood T cell repertoires in COVID-19. The repertoire was sequenced with immunoSEQ multiplex PCR; TCRdb's copy has only in-frame clones and lacks some. Of about 160,000 clones in the sample, roughly 80% are singletons; the top ten hold approximately 2.8%. The sequenced sample consisted of peripheral blood. Every receptor here comes from a man in his 70s with acute or convalescent COVID-19. The CDR3 runs from the conserved cysteine through the conserved F or W. Fields, in order: clone size, J gene, V gene, D gene, CDR3 length, CDR3 DNA, CDR3 protein. A D gene is named only where the DNA matches it firmly. The size of a clone is reported for some rows only, either as once, few or many, or as a class for expanded clones.

few TRBJ2-2 TRBV9 - 14 TGTGCCAGCAGCGTAGATCAGGGTTTCGGGGAGCTGTTTTTT CASSVDQGFGELFF
- TRBJ1-4 TRBV24-1 TRBD1 13 TGTGCCACCAGTGACAGGGGGGAAGAAAAACTGTTTTTT CATSDRGEEKLFF
- TRBJ1-1 TRBV18 TRBD1 14 TGTGCCAGCTCGCAGGAGGGGGCATTCACTGAAGCTTTCTTT CASSQEGAFTEAFF
- TRBJ2-2 TRBV7-3 - 15 TGTGCCAGCAGGCCCGCCCCTACCCTAGGAGGGGAGCTGTTTTTT CASRPAPTLGGELFF
- TRBJ1-3 TRBV9 - 14 TGTGCCAGCAGCGTAGATAGCTCTGGAAACACCATATATTTT CASSVDSSGNTIYF
- TRBJ2-1 TRBV5-8 TRBD1 13 TGTGCCAGCAGCTTTAACAGGGGACGGGAGCAGTTCTTC CASSFNRGREQFF
- TRBJ2-1 TRBV19 - 16 TGTGCCAGTAGTATAGGAACGGGGTACTCCTACAATGAGCAGTTCTTC CASSIGTGYSYNEQFF
- TRBJ2-2 TRBV7-2 TRBD2 17 TGTGCCAGCAGTTCTGGCCGACTAGCGCAGAACACCGGGGAGCTGTTTTTT CASSSGRLAQNTGELFF
- TRBJ1-5 TRBV28 - 13 TGTGCCAGCAGTTTTTCAAGCAATCAGCCCCAGCATTTT CASSFSSNQPQHF
- TRBJ1-1 TRBV6-6 TRBD1 15 TGTGCCAGCAGTTACTCTCAGGGGGCGGACACTGAAGCTTTCTTT CASSYSQGADTEAFF
- TRBJ2-7 TRBV11-2 - 12 TGTGCCAGCAGCTTAGTCCTCTACGAGCAGTACTTC CASSLVLYEQYF
- TRBJ1-2 TRBV14 - 14 TGTGCCAGCAGCCAAGATCTAGGGGGTTATGGCTACACCTTC CASSQDLGGYGYTF